The entry below gives a single TCR beta chain sequence along with its context. This table comes from immunoSEQ multiplex PCR, and its TCRdb copy is limited to in-frame clones, with some not included. The sample shows around 150,000 clones, almost 85% of them seen only once. The sample originates from a study of blood T cell repertoires in COVID-19. The CDR3 covers 13 residues. Germline V lookup: CDR1 MGHRA, CDR2 YSYEKL. The V and J ends lost 6 bases and 5 bases, in that order; junction bases with no gene match: 6. In assigning cohorts, the study relied on participant-reported clinical history. The specimen was PBMCs or T cells enriched from blood (not recorded which). The receptor was isolated from a man in his fifties who had recovered from COVID-19. The chain has TRBV4-1 and TRBJ2-5; 7 bases are shared with TRBD1. CDR3 region: CASSQQGMETQYF. The DNA of the CDR3 is TGCGCCAGCAGTCAACAGGGGATGGAGACCCAGTACTTC.